This passage covers 22 T cell receptor beta chains from one sample sequenced in a study of T cells in Graves' hyperthyroidism and ophthalmopathy. The CDR3 regions of TCR beta were amplified from RNA transcripts. The TCR CDR3 was amplified in a first-round RT-PCR using the HTBI primer set. TCRdb re-analysed the multiplex PCR reads in MiXCR, keeping a single row per CDR3 protein. Among roughly 800,000 distinct CDR3 sequences, roughly 40% were seen once, and the ten largest hold 7% to 10%. The sample consisted of blood. Receptor source: a man between 18 and 29 years old with Graves' hyperthyroidism.

This clonotype came up a few times. The chain couples TRBV7-3 to TRBJ1-5; TRBD1 might be the D (5 bases). Trimming pared 6 bases from V and 5 bases from J, leaving 11 bases between. The CDR3 is 13 residues long. Germline V lookup: CDR1 SGHTA, CDR2 FQGTGA. The CDR3 loop reads CASSPGPDQPQHF. The CDR3 DNA reads TGTGCCAGCAGTCCGGGACCCGATCAGCCCCAGCATTTT.

This clonotype was detected only a few times. A much larger clonotype is one base distant, so this may be a read error. The V call is TRBV7-2, the J call TRBJ2-7; 9 bases match TRBD1. Trimming removed 4 bases from V and 2 bases from J; junction bases left unmatched: 3. Germline V lookup: CDR1 SGHTA, CDR2 FQGNSA. The CDR3 length is 14 residues. The CDR3 sequence: CASSSGTGPYEQYF. CDR3 coding DNA: TGTGCCAGCAGCTCCGGGACAGGGCCCTACGAGCAGTACTTC.

The genes are TRBV20-1 and TRBJ2-7; the match to TRBD1 covers 7 bases. Germline V CDR1 and CDR2: DFQATT, SNEGSKA (reference sequence). V was clipped by 0 bases and J by 0 bases; unmatched bases: 5. This CDR3 region has 15 residues. The DNA for the CDR3 is TGCAGTGCTAGAGATCCAGGGGGTCACTCCTACGAGCAGTACTTC. Its protein is CSARDPGGHSYEQYF.

This clonotype has more than one count but fewer than ten. The chain recombines TRBV14 with TRBJ2-7; possible D gene TRBD2, 7 bases. The CDR3 is 16 residues long. Germline V gene lookup returns CDR1 SGHDN and CDR2 FVKESK. Trimming took 0 bases from V and 2 from J, leaving 14 bases between them. CDR3 sequence reads: CASSQDLGGLTYEQYF. The DNA for the CDR3 is TGTGCCAGCAGCCAAGATCTGGGGGGGCTCACCTACGAGCAGTACTTC. Variable domain in full (rest from reference TRBV14 and TRBJ2-7): EAGVTQFPSHSVIEKGQTVTLRCDPISGHDNLYWYRRVMGKEIKFLLHFVKESKQDESGMPNNRFLAERTGGTYSTLKVQPAELEDSGVYFCASSQDLGGLTYEQYFGPGTRLTVT.

This clonotype has a handful of counts. This chain connects TRBV7-8 to TRBJ1-2, with 7 bases identical to TRBD1. The CDR3 is made up of 16 amino acids. Germline V gene sequence: CDR1 SGHVS, CDR2 FQNEAQ. V trimming: 1 base; J trimming: 2 bases; junction bases outside the gene matches: 7. CDR3 sequence reads: CASSLDSTGANYGYTF. In DNA form, the CDR3 reads TGTGCCAGCAGCTTAGATTCAACAGGGGCGAACTATGGCTACACCTTC.

The V and J genes are TRBV4-1 and TRBJ2-7; 13 nucleotides match TRBD2. CDR1 is MGHRA, CDR2 YSYEKL, per germline. The CDR3 length is 17 residues. The ends lost 3 bases at V and 0 bases at J; junction bases unmatched: 5. In DNA form, the CDR3 reads TGCGCCAGCAGCCAGGGGACTAGCGGGACGAGCTCCTACGAGCAGTACTTC. As protein: CASSQGTSGTSSYEQYF.

V is TRBV10-3 and J is TRBJ1-4; D is uncertain. The CDR3 runs to 11 residues. CDR1 and CDR2 (germline): ENHRY, SYGVKD. V lost 8 bases, J lost 11 bases, and 12 bases lay in between. The CDR3 coding sequence is TGTGCCATCGCGACGGAAGAGAAACTGTTTTTT. Encoded protein: CAIATEEKLFF.

This clonotype was seen a single time. The chain links TRBV24-1 to TRBJ1-1; 10 bases agree with TRBD1. The germline V gene encodes CDR1 KGHDR and CDR2 SFDVKD. This CDR3 spans 14 amino acids. The ends lost 6 bases at V and 3 bases at J; junction bases unmatched: 3. The CDR3 coding sequence is TGTGCCACCAGTTCCGGGACAGGGGACACTGAAGCTTTCTTT. Its protein is CATSSGTGDTEAFF.

This sequence joins TRBV10-3 and TRBJ1-1; a weak D match, TRBD1 (6 bases). The V end lost 10 bases, the J end lost 4 bases, and 16 bases lay between the germline ends. The CDR3 consists of 13 residues. CDR1 ENHRY and CDR2 SYGVKD come from the germline V gene. Written as DNA, the CDR3 is TGTGCCAGCAGAAAAAGGGGGTGCACTGAAGCTTTCTTT. This translates into CASRKRGCTEAFF.

This clonotype was seen many times. The chain links TRBV7-2 to TRBJ2-5; 8 nucleotides match TRBD2. Looked up from germline, CDR1 is SGHTA and CDR2 is FQGNSA. Losses at the gene ends were 8 bases for V and 4 bases for J; bases not matched to a gene: 9. This CDR3 has 14 residues. Here the CDR3 reads CASSPRGGVETQYF. Written as DNA, the CDR3 is TGTGCCAGCTCTCCTCGGGGGGGAGTAGAGACCCAGTACTTC.

This clonotype was counted only a few times. The CDR3 region is CATSRTGELFF. Written as DNA, the CDR3 is TGTGCCACCAGCAGGACAGGGGAGCTGTTTTTT. V usage is TRBV15 and J usage is TRBJ2-2; no clear D. The germline gives CDR1 LNHNV, CDR2 YYDKDF (reference sequence). The CDR3 totals 11 residues. The V gene lost 3 bases and the J gene lost 8 bases, with 4 bases spanning the gap.

This clonotype was detected a few times. The rearrangement uses TRBV15 and TRBJ2-7; the D call may be TRBD1 or TRBD2 (5 bases each). The germline V gene has CDR1 LNHNV and CDR2 YYDKDF (reference sequence). The length of the CDR3 is 15 residues. V was pared by 0 bases and J by 3 bases, with 12 bases between. This CDR3 is CATSRDKAGSYEQYF. CDR3 DNA: TGTGCCACCAGCAGAGATAAGGCAGGGAGCTACGAGCAGTACTTC.

This clonotype showed up just a few times. The CDR3 here is CATGLGANTEAFF. As DNA, the CDR3 is TGTGCCACAGGCCTAGGGGCGAACACTGAAGCTTTCTTT. The chain couples TRBV12-3 or TRBV12-4 to TRBJ1-1, with a weak D call TRBD1 (5 bases). Trimming took off 10 bases at V and 1 base at J, with 13 bases between the two ends. The CDR3 is 13 residues long.

This clonotype has only one observation. At one end the junction does not follow the germline gene, possibly because of a read error. The chain has TRBV5-1 and TRBJ2-7; D remains unclear. Germline V gives CDR1 SGHRS, CDR2 YFSETQ. The CDR3 covers 12 residues. The DNA of the CDR3 is TGCGCCAGCATCTTGTCGGGTCTCGAGCAGTACTTC. It encodes CASILSGLEQYF.

This clonotype was observed a handful of times. The V call is TRBV2, the J call TRBJ1-5; maybe TRBD1 (6 bases). Trimming removed 5 bases at V and 0 bases at J, with 20 bases between. The CDR3 totals 18 residues. Per germline, CDR1 SNHLY and CDR2 FYNNEI. The CDR3 bases are TGTGCCAGCAGTCACTATTCCGGGACACCTTATAGCAATCAGCCCCAGCATTTT. Its protein is CASSHYSGTPYSNQPQHF.

In this sample, this clonotype turned up a few times. The genes are TRBV2 and TRBJ2-7, with D hard to call. The CDR3 sequence is 15 residues long. With 4 bases removed from V and 3 bases from J, the gap between germline ends came to 16 bases. Germline loops: CDR1 SNHLY, CDR2 FYNNEI. The CDR3 loop is CASSVPGLQGYEQYF. The CDR3 region has the DNA TGTGCCAGCAGTGTACCCGGGCTCCAAGGCTACGAGCAGTACTTC.

V usage is TRBV2 and J usage is TRBJ1-6, with a weak D call TRBD1 (5 bases). In germline, CDR1 is SNHLY, CDR2 FYNNEI. The CDR3 is 13 residues long. The V end lost 4 bases, the J end lost 9 bases, and 10 bases lay between the germline ends. The CDR3 DNA reads as TGTGCCAGCAGTGGGATAGGGGTTTCACCCCTCCACTTT. This translates into CASSGIGVSPLHF.

Written as DNA, the CDR3 is TGTGCCAGCAGCCAAGAGGTCCCCGTCACCCTCCACTTT. Translated: CASSQEVPVTLHF. The chain couples TRBV3-1 to TRBJ1-6, with D hard to call. CDR3 length equals 13 residues. The V end lost 0 bases, the J end lost 14 bases, and 11 bases lay between the germline ends. Germline V lookup: CDR1 LGHDT, CDR2 YNNKEL (reference sequence).

The V and J genes are TRBV27 and TRBJ1-5; 9 nucleotides align to TRBD1. V trimming: 6 bases; J trimming: 4 bases; junction bases outside the gene matches: 7. The CDR3 runs to 15 residues. The germline gives CDR1 MNHEY, CDR2 SMNVEV (reference sequence). CDR3 nucleotides: TGTGCCAGCAGCCTCTTGACAGGGGGGAATCAGCCCCAGCATTTT. Translation gives CASSLLTGGNQPQHF.

This chain links TRBV6-6 with TRBJ1-1; 9 bases align to TRBD1. V was clipped by 0 bases and J by 3 bases; unmatched bases: 2. The CDR3 has 15 amino acids. Germline V gene data show CDR1 as MNHNY and CDR2 as SVGAGI (reference sequence). The CDR3 reads CASSYSGTGHTEAFF. The DNA of the CDR3 is TGTGCCAGCAGTTACTCCGGGACAGGGCACACTGAAGCTTTCTTT.

This clonotype was counted many times. At one end, the junction sequence differs from germline, possibly due to a read error. CDR3 nucleotide sequence: TGCGCCAGCAGCCAAGCCGACGGGACCTACGAGCAGTACTTC. Amino acid sequence: CASSQADGTYEQYF. V usage is TRBV7-2 and J usage is TRBJ2-7; the D gene is possibly TRBD2 (5 bases). Germline lookup yields CDR1 SGHTA and CDR2 FQGNSA. CDR3 length: 14 residues.

The chain is built from TRBV7-2 and TRBJ1-1; D gene unclear. Germline-derived CDR1 and CDR2 are SGHTA and FQGNSA. Trimming removed 4 bases at V and 0 bases at J, with 12 bases between. The CDR3 is 15 amino acids. CDR3 amino acids: CASSSFPAVNTEAFF. CDR3 nucleotide sequence: TGTGCCAGCAGCTCCTTTCCCGCTGTGAACACTGAAGCTTTCTTT.